Listed here is a single T cell receptor beta chain. This entry comes from a study of blood T cell repertoires in COVID-19. For the study at large: Acute and convalescent COVID-19 samples came from the United States, Italy and Spain. Sample material is recorded as cDNA or gDNA derived from T cells, B-cell-depleted T cells, or PBMCs.

V was clipped by 4 bases and J by 5 bases; unmatched bases: 4. CDR1 SGHTA and CDR2 FQGTGA come from the germline V gene. The CDR3 covers 14 residues. Original methodology: Amplified reference gene primers provided the basis for estimating nucleated cell counts. Method: immunoSEQ multiplex PCR; TCRdb's copy keeps in-frame clones and lacks some. The V and J calls and the clone size are those of that table, but D and trimming were determined from the DNA. The sample records 430,000 or so clones, around nine tenths being singletons. The Seattle site enrolled patients during active infection and followed them longitudinally.

This TCR came from a man younger than 35 with COVID-19, enrolled during active disease. This chain uses TRBV7-3 with TRBJ2-3; the match to TRBD1 covers 9 bases. Sequenced sample: peripheral blood. CDR3 amino acids: CASSSTGGVDTQYF. The DNA of the CDR3 is TGTGCCAGCAGCTCAACAGGGGGCGTAGATACGCAGTATTTT. Variable domain in full (rest from reference TRBV7-3 and TRBJ2-3): GAGVSQTPSNKVTEKGKYVELRCDPISGHTALYWYRQSLGQGPEFLIYFQGTGAADDSGLPNDRFFAVRPEGSVSTLKIQRTERGDSAVYLCASSSTGGVDTQYFGPGTRLTVL.